The 28 T cell receptor beta chains in this list originate from one sample, sequenced in a study of blood T cell repertoires in COVID-19. Clones were read by immunoSEQ multiplex PCR, and TCRdb kept only the in-frame ones, dropping some. Here the sample spans 130,000 to 150,000 clones, 75% to 90% being singletons. The material sequenced was peripheral blood. These receptors were collected from a human donor in a cohort sampled during active COVID-19.

This clone appeared once. The CDR3 region is CASSPPGQGARSPLHF. CDR3 sequence (DNA): TGTGCCAGCTCACCACCCGGACAGGGGGCCCGGTCACCCCTCCACTTT. The gene calls are TRBV18 and TRBJ1-6; 11 bases align to TRBD1. CDR1 is KGHSH, CDR2 LQKENI, per germline. V trimming: 0 bases; J trimming: 10 bases; junction bases outside the gene matches: 5. This CDR3 has 16 residues. The whole variable domain, filled in from reference TRBV18 and TRBJ1-6, reads NAGVMQNPRHLVRRRGQEARLRCSPMKGHSHVYWYRQLPEEGLKFMVYLQKENIIDESGMPKERFSAEFPKEGPSILRIQQVVRGDSAAYFCASSPPGQGARSPLHFGNGTRLTVT.

This clone was detected a few times. CDR3 loop: CASSLGQVYSNEQFF. CDR3 in DNA: TGTGCCAGCAGCTTGGGACAGGTCTACTCTAATGAGCAGTTCTTC. The rearrangement joins TRBV5-4 to TRBJ2-1, with a tentative D call TRBD1 (6 bases). Germline V lookup: CDR1 SGHNT, CDR2 YYREEE (reference sequence). V was cut by 0 bases and J by 7 bases, with 14 bases left in between. There are 15 residues in the CDR3. The whole variable domain, remainder taken from reference TRBV5-4 and TRBJ2-1, is ETGVTQSPTHLIKTRGQQVTLRCSSQSGHNTVSWYQQALGQGPQFIFQYYREEENGRGNFPPRFSGLQFPNYSSELNVNALELDDSALYLCASSLGQVYSNEQFFGPGTRLTVL.

J is TRBJ2-4 and V is TRBV7-9, with D possibly being TRBD1 (5 bases). V was pared by 2 bases and J by 11 bases, with 22 bases between. This CDR3 contains 16 residues. In germline, CDR1 is SEHNR, CDR2 FQNEAQ (reference sequence). In DNA form, the CDR3 reads TGTGCCAGCAGCTTAAGCCCCCGATCGACAGAAGGAGTTCAGTACTTC. It encodes CASSLSPRSTEGVQYF.

The sample holds a few counts of this clone. This chain uses TRBV11-1 with TRBJ2-3; TRBD1 is a possible D gene (6 bases). Trimming left V 1 base short and J 7 bases short, with 12 bases between. This CDR3 has 14 residues. Germline-derived CDR1 and CDR2 are SGHAT and FQDESV (reference sequence). The CDR3 region is CASSLVSTGHTQYF. CDR3 bases: TGTGCCAGCAGCTTAGTCTCGACAGGACATACGCAGTATTTT.

In its sample, this clone was seen a few times. The chain is built from TRBV7-2 and TRBJ1-5; D gene ambiguous. The CDR3 contains 16 residues. Per the germline V gene, CDR1 is SGHTA and CDR2 is FQGNSA. V lost 1 base and J 0 bases, leaving 10 bases between the germline ends. The DNA for the CDR3 is TGTGCCAGCAGCTTAGTTATGGGAGGTAGCAATCAGCCCCAGCATTTT. This sequence encodes CASSLVMGGSNQPQHF.

The chain recombines TRBV2 with TRBJ2-3; D perhaps matches TRBD1 (6 bases). V lost 8 bases and J lost 3, with 12 bases in between. The CDR3 runs 13 residues. Germline CDR1 and CDR2: SNHLY and FYNNEI. This CDR3 reads CASLRDTTDTQYF. The CDR3 DNA reads TGTGCCAGCTTACGGGACACTACAGATACGCAGTATTTT.

The genes are TRBV19 and TRBJ2-6, with D tentatively TRBD1 (5 bases). This CDR3 region has 14 residues. The germline gives CDR1 LNHDA, CDR2 SQIVND (reference sequence). Trimming pared 5 bases from V and 2 bases from J, leaving 7 bases between. The DNA for the CDR3 is TGTGCCAGTAGTGACAGAACTGGGGCCAACGTCCTGACTTTC. It encodes CASSDRTGANVLTF.

Notes on this clone: Mismatch with germline at one junction end may stem from a read error. The V and J genes are TRBV7-7 and TRBJ2-1, with 8 bases aligning to TRBD1. The CDR3 length is 13 residues. Per the germline V gene, CDR1 is SSHAT and CDR2 is FNYEAQ (reference sequence). CDR3: CASSPDREDEQFF. CDR3 DNA sequence: TGTGCTAGCAGCCCGGACAGGGAGGATGAGCAGTTCTTC.

This clone came up once. This CDR3 is CASATISEAFF. CDR3 DNA sequence: TGTGCCAGCGCAACTATCTCTGAAGCTTTCTTT. The rearrangement uses TRBV6-5 and TRBJ1-1; D not certain. Germline-derived CDR1 and CDR2 are MNHEY and SVGAGI. Trimming shortened V by 8 bases and J by 6 bases, and 10 bases separated the two germline ends. The CDR3 is 11 residues long.

The V and J genes are TRBV12-3 or TRBV12-4 and TRBJ1-4; D ambiguous. Trimming left V 3 bases short and J 7 bases short, with 3 bases between. The CDR3 has 11 amino acids. This chain's CDR3 is CASSFGEKLFF. The CDR3 nucleotides are TGTGCCAGCAGTTTCGGTGAAAAACTGTTTTTT.

This chain links TRBV7-8 with TRBJ2-5; possible D gene TRBD2, 5 bases. V lost 1 base and J 5 bases, leaving 14 bases between the germline ends. Germline CDR1 and CDR2: SGHVS and FQNEAQ. The CDR3 runs 15 residues. As DNA, the CDR3 is TGTGCCAGCAGCTTAGACACGACGTCGGGGGAGACCCAGTACTTC. It specifies CASSLDTTSGETQYF.

The rearrangement links TRBV4-2 to TRBJ2-3; 8 nucleotides match TRBD2. The CDR3 consists of 17 residues. The V segment lost 3 bases and the J segment 6 bases; nucleotides outside the gene matches: 14. Germline lookup yields CDR1 LGHNA and CDR2 YNFKEQ. The CDR3 loop reads CASSQMGAGRGGDTQYF. DNA of the CDR3: TGTGCCAGCAGCCAGATGGGGGCGGGCCGGGGGGGCGATACGCAGTATTTT.

The rearrangement uses TRBV7-2 and TRBJ2-1; 10 positions agree with TRBD2. This CDR3 contains 15 residues. J gave up 4 bases and V 3 bases, and 3 bases lay outside the gene matches. Germline V gives CDR1 SGHTA, CDR2 FQGNSA. In nucleotides, the CDR3 is TGTGCCAGCAGCTTTAGCGGGGGGACTTACAATGAGCAGTTCTTC. The encoded protein is CASSFSGGTYNEQFF.

In this sample, this clone turned up a few times. V gene TRBV4-1 combines with J gene TRBJ1-5, with TRBD1 matching 9 bases. Germline V lookup: CDR1 MGHRA, CDR2 YSYEKL. Germline trimming cut 4 bases from V and 4 bases from J; bases unmatched to any gene: 2. This CDR3 is 14 amino acids long. CDR3 sequence: CASSPDRGNQPQHF. The CDR3 DNA reads TGCGCCAGCAGCCCCGACAGGGGGAATCAGCCCCAGCATTTT.

The CDR3 spells CASSVAPDSGNTIYF. CDR3 sequence (DNA): TGTGCCAGCAGCGTAGCGCCAGACTCTGGAAACACCATATATTTT. This sequence joins TRBV9 and TRBJ1-3; D not resolved. The CDR3 consists of 15 residues. Germline V gives CDR1 SGDLS, CDR2 YYNGEE. Trimming took 0 bases from V and 0 from J, leaving 7 bases between them.

This clone was counted a few times. In the same sample, other DNA sequences code for this CDR3. The gene calls are TRBV30 and TRBJ2-2; 7 bases are a match to TRBD1. This CDR3 has 14 amino acids. Trimming removed 2 bases from V and 5 bases from J; junction bases left unmatched: 5. Germline V gene data show CDR1 as GTSNPN and CDR2 as SVGIG (reference sequence). The chain's CDR3 is CAWSTSGGTGELFF. The CDR3 bases are TGTGCCTGGAGTACGTCAGGGGGTACCGGGGAGCTGTTTTTT.

The chain employs TRBV5-4 and TRBJ2-1, with 7 nucleotides matching TRBD1. Looked up from germline, CDR1 is SGHNT and CDR2 is YYREEE (reference sequence). J lost 5 bases, V lost 4 bases, and 3 bases had no gene match. The CDR3 runs 13 residues. The CDR3 region has the DNA TGTGCCAGCAGCCCGGACAGGAACAATGAGCAGTTCTTC. Amino acid sequence: CASSPDRNNEQFF.

The chain recombines TRBV2 with TRBJ1-5, with 10 positions matching TRBD1. Trimming removed 6 bases from V and 7 bases from J; junction bases left unmatched: 9. This CDR3 is 15 amino acids long. Germline V gene data show CDR1 as SNHLY and CDR2 as FYNNEI. DNA for the CDR3: TGTGCCAGCAGCGAAAGACAGGGGGCGAGGCAGCCCCAGCATTTT. This gives the protein CASSERQGARQPQHF. The full variable domain, with the rest looked up from reference TRBV2 and TRBJ1-5, is EPEVTQTPSHQVTQMGQEVILRCVPISNHLYFYWYRQILGQKVEFLVSFYNNEISEKSEIFDDQFSVERPDGSNFTLKIRSTKLEDSAMYFCASSERQGARQPQHFGDGTRLSIL.

V is TRBV7-2 and J is TRBJ1-2, with 10 nucleotides matching TRBD1. The CDR3 runs to 18 residues. Germline V lookup: CDR1 SGHTA, CDR2 FQGNSA. After removal of 5 bases from V and 1 base from J, the junction contained 13 bases not matched to a gene. DNA for the CDR3: TGTGCCAGCAGCCCACGTCCCGGGACAGGGGACCTTAACTATGGCTACACCTTC. It translates to CASSPRPGTGDLNYGYTF. Supplemented by reference TRBV7-2 and TRBJ1-2, the full variable domain reads GAGVSQSPSNKVTEKGKDVELRCDPISGHTALYWYRQSLGQGLEFLIYFQGNSAPDKSGLPSDRFSAERTGGSVSTLTIQRTQQEDSAVYLCASSPRPGTGDLNYGYTFGSGTRLTVV.

The J gene is TRBJ1-1, the V gene TRBV18; D unresolved. This CDR3 spans 13 amino acids. V lost 3 bases to trimming and J lost 5 bases, with 10 bases between them. The germline V gene has CDR1 KGHSH and CDR2 LQKENI. The CDR3 bases are TGTGCCAGCTCACCTCCGCCGAGGACTGAAGCTTTCTTT. Translating it yields CASSPPPRTEAFF.

J is TRBJ2-5 and V is TRBV5-4; TRBD1 matches 7 bases. The CDR3 spans 16 residues. Germline CDR1 and CDR2: SGHNT and YYREEE (reference sequence). J gave up 3 bases and V 2 bases, and 10 bases lay outside the gene matches. DNA for the CDR3: TGTGCCAGCAGCTTCCCTGGACAGGCAGGGAAAGAGACCCAGTACTTC. Its protein product is CASSFPGQAGKETQYF.

The V call is TRBV5-1, the J call TRBJ1-6, with 8 bases identical to TRBD1. Germline V gene data show CDR1 as SGHRS and CDR2 as YFSETQ. V was clipped by 4 bases and J by 6 bases; unmatched bases: 3. The CDR3 totals 14 residues. CDR3 nucleotides: TGCGCCAGCAGCCCTGGACAGGGTAATTCACCCCTCCACTTT. Protein sequence: CASSPGQGNSPLHF.

The V call is TRBV28, the J call TRBJ1-5; 7 positions agree with TRBD1. J was trimmed by 0 bases and V by 8 bases; bases with no gene match: 7. This CDR3 contains 15 residues. Germline values: CDR1 MDHEN, CDR2 SYDVKM. This CDR3 is CASQKTGSSNQPQHF. As DNA, the CDR3 is TGTGCCAGCCAAAAGACAGGGAGTAGCAATCAGCCCCAGCATTTT.

The chain recombines TRBV2 with TRBJ2-3, with TRBD2 matching over 12 bases. The germline CDR1 and CDR2 sequences are SNHLY and FYNNEI. With V trimmed by 6 bases and J by 3 bases, 7 bases remained unmatched. CDR3 size: 16 residues. The DNA for the CDR3 is TGTGCCAGCAGCTCTACACTAGCGGGGGGAACAGATACGCAGTATTTT. Encoded protein: CASSSTLAGGTDTQYF.

The chain couples TRBV7-2 to TRBJ1-2, with 11 bases matching TRBD1. The V segment lost 5 bases and the J segment 8 bases; nucleotides outside the gene matches: 13. The CDR3 has 16 amino acids. Germline values: CDR1 SGHTA, CDR2 FQGNSA. CDR3 sequence: CASSNSRGQGAGGYTF. Here the CDR3 DNA reads TGTGCCAGCAGCAATTCCCGAGGACAGGGGGCGGGAGGCTACACCTTC.

This chain joins TRBV6-5 and TRBJ1-5; tentatively, D is TRBD1 (5 bases). Looked up from germline, CDR1 is MNHEY and CDR2 is SVGAGI. Trimming cost V 7 bases and J 5 bases, with 12 bases left between them. This CDR3 is 13 amino acids long. The DNA for the CDR3 is TGTGCCAGCATCCAGGGTCTCGATCAGCCCCAGCATTTT. Translated, it gives CASIQGLDQPQHF.

This chain links TRBV5-1 with TRBJ1-1, with 11 nucleotides matching TRBD1. Germline values: CDR1 SGHRS, CDR2 YFSETQ. The CDR3 is 14 amino acids. The V and J ends lost 5 bases and 4 bases, in that order; junction bases with no gene match: 4. The CDR3 loop is CASRSGTGGTEAFF. The CDR3 DNA reads as TGCGCCAGCAGGTCTGGGACAGGGGGCACTGAAGCTTTCTTT. The full variable domain, in which reference TRBV5-1 and TRBJ1-1 provide the parts outside the CDR3, is KAGVTQTPRYLIKTRGQQVTLSCSPISGHRSVSWYQQTPGQGLQFLFEYFSETQRNKGNFPGRFSGRQFSNSRSEMNVSTLELGDSALYLCASRSGTGGTEAFFGQGTRLTVV.

V usage is TRBV25-1 and J usage is TRBJ2-7, with D perhaps matching TRBD2 (6 bases). The V end was cut by 6 bases, the J end by 3 bases, with 9 bases between. This CDR3 contains 12 residues. Germline CDR1 MGHDK, CDR2 SYGVNS. CDR3 in DNA: TGTGCCAGCAGGCTAGCGTACTACGAGCAGTACGTC. It yields the protein CASRLAYYEQYV.